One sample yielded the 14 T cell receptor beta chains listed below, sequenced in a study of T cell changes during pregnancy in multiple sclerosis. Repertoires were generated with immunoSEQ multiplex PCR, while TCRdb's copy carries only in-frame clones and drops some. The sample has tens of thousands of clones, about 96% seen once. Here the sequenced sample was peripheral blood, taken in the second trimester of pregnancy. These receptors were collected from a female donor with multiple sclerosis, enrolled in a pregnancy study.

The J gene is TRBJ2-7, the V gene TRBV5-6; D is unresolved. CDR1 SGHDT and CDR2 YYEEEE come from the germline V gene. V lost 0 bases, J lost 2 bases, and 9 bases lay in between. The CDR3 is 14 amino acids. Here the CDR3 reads CASSLALSAYEQYF. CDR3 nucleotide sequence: TGTGCCAGCAGCTTGGCCCTGTCGGCCTACGAGCAGTACTTC.

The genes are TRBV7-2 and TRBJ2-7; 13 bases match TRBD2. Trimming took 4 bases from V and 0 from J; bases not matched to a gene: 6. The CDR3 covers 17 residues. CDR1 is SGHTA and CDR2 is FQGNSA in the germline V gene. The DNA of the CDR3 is TGTGCCAGCAGCTCCCAGGGACTAGCGGGAAGCTCCTACGAGCAGTACTTC. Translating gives CASSSQGLAGSSYEQYF. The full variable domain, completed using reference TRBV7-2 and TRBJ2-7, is GAGVSQSPSNKVTEKGKDVELRCDPISGHTALYWYRQSLGQGLEFLIYFQGNSAPDKSGLPSDRFSAERTGGSVSTLTIQRTQQEDSAVYLCASSSQGLAGSSYEQYFGPGTRLTVT.

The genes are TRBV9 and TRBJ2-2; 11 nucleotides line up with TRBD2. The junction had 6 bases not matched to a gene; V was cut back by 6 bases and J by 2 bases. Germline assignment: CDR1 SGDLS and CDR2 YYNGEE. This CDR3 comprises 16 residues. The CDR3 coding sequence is TGTGCCAGCACGGGTACTAGCGGGGGTAACACCGGGGAGCTGTTTTTT. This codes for CASTGTSGGNTGELFF. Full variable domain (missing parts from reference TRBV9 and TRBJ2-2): DSGVTQTPKHLITATGQRVTLRCSPRSGDLSVYWYQQSLDQGLQFLIQYYNGEERAKGNILERFSAQQFPDLHSELNLSSLELGDSALYFCASTGTSGGNTGELFFGEGSRLTVL.

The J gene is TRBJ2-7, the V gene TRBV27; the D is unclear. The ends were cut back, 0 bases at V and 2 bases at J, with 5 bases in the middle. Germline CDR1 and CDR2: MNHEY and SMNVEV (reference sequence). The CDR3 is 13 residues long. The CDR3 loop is CASSLSPTYEQYF. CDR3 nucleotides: TGTGCCAGCAGTTTATCCCCCACCTACGAGCAGTACTTC.

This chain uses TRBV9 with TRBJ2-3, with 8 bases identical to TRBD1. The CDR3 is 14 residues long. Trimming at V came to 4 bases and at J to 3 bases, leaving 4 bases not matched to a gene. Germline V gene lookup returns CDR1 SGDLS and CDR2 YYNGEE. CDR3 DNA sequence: TGTGCCAGCAGCACCCGACAGGGGACAGATACGCAGTATTTT. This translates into CASSTRQGTDTQYF.

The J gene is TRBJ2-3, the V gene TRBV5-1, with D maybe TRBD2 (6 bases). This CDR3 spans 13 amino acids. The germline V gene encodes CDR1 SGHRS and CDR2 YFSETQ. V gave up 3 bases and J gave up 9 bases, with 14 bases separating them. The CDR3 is CASSSGVGLTQYF. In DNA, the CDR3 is TGCGCCAGCAGCTCGGGGGTGGGCCTGACGCAGTATTTT.

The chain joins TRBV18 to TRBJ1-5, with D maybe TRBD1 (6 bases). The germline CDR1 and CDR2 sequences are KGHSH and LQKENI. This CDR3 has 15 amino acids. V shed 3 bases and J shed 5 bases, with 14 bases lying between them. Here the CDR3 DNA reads TGTGCCAGCTCACCCTCGCCAGGGGTAGATCAGCCCCAGCATTTT. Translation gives CASSPSPGVDQPQHF.

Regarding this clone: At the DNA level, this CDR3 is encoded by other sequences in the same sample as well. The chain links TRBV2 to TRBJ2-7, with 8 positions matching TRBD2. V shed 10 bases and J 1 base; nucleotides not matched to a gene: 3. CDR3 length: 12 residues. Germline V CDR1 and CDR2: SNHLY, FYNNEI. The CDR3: CAMASGSYEQYF. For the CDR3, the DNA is TGTGCCATGGCTAGCGGGTCCTACGAGCAGTACTTC. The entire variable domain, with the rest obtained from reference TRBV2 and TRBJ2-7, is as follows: EPEVTQTPSHQVTQMGQEVILRCVPISNHLYFYWYRQILGQKVEFLVSFYNNEISEKSEIFDDQFSVERPDGSNFTLKIRSTKLEDSAMYFCAMASGSYEQYFGPGTRLTVT.

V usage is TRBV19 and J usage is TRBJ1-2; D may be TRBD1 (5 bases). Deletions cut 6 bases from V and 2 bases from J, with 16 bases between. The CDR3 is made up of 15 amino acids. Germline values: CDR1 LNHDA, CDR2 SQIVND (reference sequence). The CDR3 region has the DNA TGTGCCAGTAGCTGGACAACTATCACAAACTATGGCTACACCTTC. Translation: CASSWTTITNYGYTF.

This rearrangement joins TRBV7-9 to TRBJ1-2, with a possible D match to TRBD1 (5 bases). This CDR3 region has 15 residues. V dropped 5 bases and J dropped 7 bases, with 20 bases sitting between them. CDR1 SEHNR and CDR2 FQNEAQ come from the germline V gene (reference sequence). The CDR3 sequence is CASSVTGTPGGGYTF. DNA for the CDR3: TGTGCCAGCAGCGTAACCGGGACCCCCGGGGGTGGCTACACCTTC. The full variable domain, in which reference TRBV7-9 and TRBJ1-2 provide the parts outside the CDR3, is DTGVSQNPRHKITKRGQNVTFRCDPISEHNRLYWYRQTLGQGPEFLTYFQNEAQLEKSRLLSDRFSAERPKGSFSTLEIQRTEQGDSAMYLCASSVTGTPGGGYTFGSGTRLTVV.

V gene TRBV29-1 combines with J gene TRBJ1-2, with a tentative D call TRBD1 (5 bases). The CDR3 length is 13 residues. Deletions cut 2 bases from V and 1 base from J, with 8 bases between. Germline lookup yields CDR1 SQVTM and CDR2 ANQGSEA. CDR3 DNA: TGCAGCGTTGAATTCCAGGGTAACTATGGCTACACCTTC. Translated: CSVEFQGNYGYTF.

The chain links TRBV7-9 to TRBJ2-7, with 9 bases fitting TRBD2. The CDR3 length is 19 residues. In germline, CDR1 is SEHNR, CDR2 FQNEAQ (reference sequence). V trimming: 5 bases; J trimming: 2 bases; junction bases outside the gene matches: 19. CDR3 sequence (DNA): TGTGCCAGCAGCCCCTTCCTACACCCGACTAGCGGCCCTGCCTACGAGCAGTACTTC. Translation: CASSPFLHPTSGPAYEQYF.

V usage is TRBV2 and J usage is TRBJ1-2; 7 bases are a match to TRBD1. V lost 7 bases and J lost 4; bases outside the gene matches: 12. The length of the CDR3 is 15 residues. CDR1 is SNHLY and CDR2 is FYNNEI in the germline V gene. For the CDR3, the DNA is TGTGCCAGCAATGACAGGGAGGGCAGGATCTATGGCTACACCTTC. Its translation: CASNDREGRIYGYTF.

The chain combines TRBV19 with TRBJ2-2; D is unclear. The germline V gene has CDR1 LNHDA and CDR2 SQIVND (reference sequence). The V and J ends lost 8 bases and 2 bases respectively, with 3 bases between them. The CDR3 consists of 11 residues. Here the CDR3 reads CASSNTGELFF. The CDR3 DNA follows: TGTGCCAGTTCAAACACCGGGGAGCTGTTTTTT.